These T cell receptor beta chains were read from a single sample in a study of T cell changes during pregnancy in multiple sclerosis. The table came from immunoSEQ multiplex PCR; TCRdb's copy has only in-frame clones and leaves some out. The sample holds roughly 90,000 clones; 85% to 95% are singletons and the top ten take over 3.5%. The specimen comprised peripheral blood, sampled in the first trimester of pregnancy. These receptors all come from a female donor with multiple sclerosis, enrolled in a pregnancy study. Each CDR3 is given with its conserved first and last residue. The D gene is left open where the match is weak. Clone size appears in some rows only: once, few, many, or a class for an expanded clone.

TRBJ2-5 TRBV6-1 TRBD2 . TGTGCCAGCGTTATAGCGGGGGGATACCAAGAGACCCAGTACTTC CASVIAGGYQETQYF
TRBJ2-3 TRBV2 . . TGTGCCAGCAAGTCCACGGAGGGGGCCCAATCCGGGCACGATACGCAGTATTTT CASKSTEGAQSGHDTQYF
TRBJ1-2 TRBV5-1 . . TGCGCCAGCAGCTTGGTAGACAGCAATGATGGCTACACCTTC CASSLVDSNDGYTF
TRBJ1-5 TRBV15 TRBD1 . TGTGCCACCAGCAGACCGGACAGGGCCGATCAGCCCCAGCATTTT CATSRPDRADQPQHF
TRBJ1-1 TRBV19 TRBD1 . TGTGCCAGTAGCAATTGGGACAGGGGAATTGAAGCTTTCTTT CASSNWDRGIEAFF
TRBJ2-7 TRBV27 TRBD1 . TGTGCCAGCAGTTTTGACAGGGGCTTAGGCGAGCAGTACTTC CASSFDRGLGEQYF
TRBJ1-4 TRBV13 TRBD1 . TGTGCCAGCAGCAATACAGGGGGCGTTGAAAAACTGTTTTTT CASSNTGGVEKLFF
TRBJ2-3 TRBV5-1 . . TGCGCCAGCAGCTTGACGGGGGTCAGTGGTACGCAGTATTTT CASSLTGVSGTQYF
TRBJ2-3 TRBV2 TRBD2 . TGTGCCAGCACCCGACTAGCGGGGGGGGGCACAGATACGCAGTATTTT CASTRLAGGGTDTQYF
TRBJ2-7 TRBV9 . . TGTGCCAGCAGCGTGGGGTCGCGGGGTTTCAACGAGCAGTACTTC CASSVGSRGFNEQYF
TRBJ2-5 TRBV6-5 TRBD1 . TGTGCCACTCGGGACAGGGTAGAGACCCAGTACTTC CATRDRVETQYF
TRBJ2-5 TRBV19 TRBD2 . TGTGCCAGTAGTACGACTAGCCACCCAGAGACCCAGTACTTC CASSTTSHPETQYF
TRBJ2-5 TRBV2 TRBD1 . TGTGCCAGCTTGGACAGGGGTAGGGTAGAAGAGACCCAGTACTTC CASLDRGRVEETQYF
TRBJ1-2 TRBV27 . . TGTGCCAGCAGTAATTCCTGGGGGGATGGCTACACCTTC CASSNSWGDGYTF
TRBJ1-2 TRBV2 . . TGTGCCAGCAGTGACAGGGGTTTCTATGGCTACACCTTC CASSDRGFYGYTF
TRBJ2-7 TRBV5-4 . . TGTGCCAGCAGCTCCGATCCGTCGCCCATAACTACCGTCTCCTACGAGCAGTACTTC CASSSDPSPITTVSYEQYF
TRBJ1-2 TRBV4-1 TRBD1 . TGCGCCAGCAGCCAAGAGGGACAGGGGGCCTATGGCTACACCTTC CASSQEGQGAYGYTF
TRBJ2-5 TRBV7-8 TRBD1 . TGTGCCAGCAGCGGGACAGGGGGACATTGGGAGACCCAGTACTTC CASSGTGGHWETQYF
TRBJ1-1 TRBV29-1 TRBD1 . TGCAGCGCCACGACAGGGACGGGCACTGAAGCTTTCTTT CSATTGTGTEAFF
TRBJ1-1 TRBV5-3 . . TGTGCCAGAAGCTTGCCCCGGACTTCTGCTGAAGCTTTCTTT CARSLPRTSAEAFF
TRBJ1-4 TRBV29-1 TRBD1 once TGCAGCGTTGCACAGGGGGCTATTGGTGAAAAACTGTTTTTT CSVAQGAIGEKLFF
TRBJ2-7 TRBV6-5 TRBD1 . TGTGCCAGCAGTTACCGAGACAGGGGAGCTTACGAGCAGTACTTC CASSYRDRGAYEQYF
TRBJ2-3 TRBV29-1 TRBD2 . TGCAGCGGAAGCGGGGCGATCACAGATACGCAGTATTTT CSGSGAITDTQYF
TRBJ1-5 TRBV15 . . TGTGCCACCAGCAGTGATATAAACGGAGGCAATCAGCCCCAGCATTTT CATSSDINGGNQPQHF
TRBJ1-5 TRBV27 TRBD1 . TGTGCCAGCAGTTCCGGACAGGCTCAGCCCCAGCATTTT CASSSGQAQPQHF
TRBJ2-3 TRBV9 TRBD2 . TGTGCCAGCAGCGTAGGTTCTAGCGGGGGGGCGGATACGCAGTATTTT CASSVGSSGGADTQYF
TRBJ2-3 TRBV14 TRBD2 once TGTGCCAGCAGCCGTTCTAGCGGGGGGTTTTCAGATACGCAGTATTTT CASSRSSGGFSDTQYF
TRBJ2-5 TRBV6-5 TRBD2 . TGTGCCAGCAGTTACTCGACGCGGGGGGCCGTGGAGACCCAGTACTTC CASSYSTRGAVETQYF
TRBJ1-1 TRBV7-9 . . TGTGCCAGCAGCAAGGGATTACAAGGGGCTGAAGCTTTCTTT CASSKGLQGAEAFF
TRBJ2-3 TRBV9 . . TGTGCCAGCAGCGTAACGGGGGGCCCAGATACGCAGTATTTT CASSVTGGPDTQYF
TRBJ2-1 TRBV4-1 TRBD2 . TGCGCCAGCAGCCTTGGCGGGGGGGACAATGAGCAGTTCTTC CASSLGGGDNEQFF
TRBJ2-3 TRBV4-1 TRBD2 . TGCGCCAGCAGCCAAGTTGGCGCGGGGGGGCAGTATTTT CASSQVGAGGQYF
TRBJ2-1 TRBV13 TRBD2 . TGTGCCAGCAGCTCCGGACTAGCGGGGGGAGACAATGAGCAGTTCTTC CASSSGLAGGDNEQFF
TRBJ2-7 TRBV7-2 TRBD2 . TGTGCCAGCAGCTTAGTCCAGCGGGGGGTCAGCGAGCAGTACTTC CASSLVQRGVSEQYF
TRBJ1-5 TRBV6-1 . . TGTGCCAGCAGTGAACTTAGCAATCAGCCCCAGCATTTT CASSELSNQPQHF
TRBJ2-5 TRBV7-9 TRBD1 . TGTGCCAGCAGCCAAAGGGACAGGGGGCGACAAGAGACCCAGTACTTC CASSQRDRGRQETQYF
TRBJ2-5 TRBV7-2 TRBD1 . TGTGCCAGCAGCCGACAGGGAAGTATAGAGACCCAGTACTTC CASSRQGSIETQYF
TRBJ1-1 TRBV5-6 . once TGTGCCAGCAGACCCCCGGGACATAGTTTATTCACTGAAGCTTTCTTT CASRPPGHSLFTEAFF
TRBJ2-1 TRBV9 . . TGTGCCAGCAGCGTAGGCGGACAGTCCTACAATGAGCAGTTCTTC CASSVGGQSYNEQFF
TRBJ2-2 TRBV4-1 . . TGCGCCAGCAGCCGCAGACAGGGCGGGACGAACACCGGGGAGCTGTTTTTT CASSRRQGGTNTGELFF
TRBJ1-1 TRBV5-1 TRBD1 . TGCGCCAGCAGCTTACGACAGGGTAACACTGAAGCTTTCTTT CASSLRQGNTEAFF
TRBJ2-3 TRBV29-1 . . TGCAGCGTTGATTTTGGGGGGGCTAGTGATACGCAGTATTTT CSVDFGGASDTQYF
TRBJ2-5 TRBV9 TRBD2 . TGTGCCAGCAGCGTAGCGGCGGGGAGGGGTGAAGAGACCCAGTACTTC CASSVAAGRGEETQYF
TRBJ1-1 TRBV29-1 TRBD1 . TGCAGCGTTGACCTTTGGGGACAGAACATGAACACTGAAGCTTTCTTT CSVDLWGQNMNTEAFF
TRBJ1-4 TRBV9 . . TGTGCCAGCAGCGTAACGTCAGGGGCAAAGGGTGAAAAACTGTTTTTT CASSVTSGAKGEKLFF